The 14 T cell receptor beta chains below come from one sample, sequenced in a study of blood T cell repertoires in COVID-19. The data were produced by immunoSEQ multiplex PCR, yet TCRdb's version contains in-frame clones alone and is incomplete. This sample has fewer than 150,000 clones, with approximately 80% found just once. Sequencing was performed on peripheral blood. These receptors were collected from a woman aged 50 to 65 with acute or convalescent COVID-19.

This rearrangement joins TRBV29-1 to TRBJ2-3; D unclear. This CDR3 has 12 residues. Germline loops: CDR1 SQVTM, CDR2 ANQGSEA. V dropped 6 bases and J dropped 2 bases, with 9 bases sitting between them. The CDR3 here is CSVLVTTDTQYF. The DNA for the CDR3 is TGCAGCGTGCTAGTTACCACAGATACGCAGTATTTT.

The chain couples TRBV19 to TRBJ1-3; D might be TRBD1 (6 bases). Trimming shortened V by 7 bases and J by 0 bases, and 10 bases separated the two germline ends. Germline V gives CDR1 LNHDA, CDR2 SQIVND (reference sequence). This CDR3 contains 14 residues. CDR3 amino acids: CASTLGGSGNTIYF. The CDR3 DNA follows: TGTGCCAGTACCCTAGGGGGCTCTGGAAACACCATATATTTT.

This clone was detected once. The chain uses TRBV27 and TRBJ1-3, with 8 bases matching TRBD1. This CDR3 comprises 13 residues. In germline, CDR1 is MNHEY, CDR2 SMNVEV (reference sequence). After removal of 4 bases from V and 5 bases from J, the junction contained 1 base not matched to a gene. The CDR3 coding sequence is TGTGCCAGCAGTTCAGGGGGCAGAAACACCATATATTTT. It codes for CASSSGGRNTIYF.

The chain couples TRBV12-5 to TRBJ1-6; D gene ambiguous. V was clipped by 9 bases and J by 11 bases, with 17 bases between them. The CDR3 totals 13 residues. CDR1 and CDR2 from the germline V gene are LGHNT and FRNRAP. The CDR3 here is CARPIPGTTPLHF. CDR3 bases: TGTGCTAGACCGATCCCGGGAACGACACCCCTCCACTTT.

The rearrangement joins TRBV5-1 to TRBJ1-5; D remains unclear. Trimming shortened V by 0 bases and J by 6 bases, and 10 bases separated the two germline ends. This CDR3 is 14 amino acids long. Germline CDR1 reads SGHRS; CDR2 reads YFSETQ. The CDR3: CASSLGGAGQPQHF. In nucleotides, the CDR3 is TGCGCCAGCAGCTTGGGAGGTGCGGGTCAGCCCCAGCATTTT.

This rearrangement joins TRBV28 to TRBJ2-1; perhaps TRBD1 as D (5 bases). The CDR3 is 15 amino acids. Germline-derived CDR1 and CDR2 are MDHEN and SYDVKM. Trimming left V 6 bases short and J 1 base short, with 13 bases between. The CDR3 here is CASSPWQGSYNEQFF. In DNA form, the CDR3 reads TGTGCCAGCAGCCCCTGGCAGGGTTCCTACAATGAGCAGTTCTTC.

The chain joins TRBV6-1 to TRBJ2-1; D perhaps matches TRBD1 (6 bases). V lost 0 bases, J lost 1 base, and 13 bases lay in between. The germline CDR1 and CDR2 sequences are MNHNS and SASEGT. The CDR3 length is 17 residues. For the CDR3, the DNA is TGTGCCAGCAGTGAAGCTATCACAGGGATTTCCTACAATGAGCAGTTCTTC. This sequence encodes CASSEAITGISYNEQFF.

The rearrangement joins TRBV5-6 to TRBJ1-5; possibly TRBD1 for D (5 bases). V lost 3 bases and J lost 0, with 10 bases in between. This CDR3 region has 15 residues. Germline V gene lookup returns CDR1 SGHDT and CDR2 YYEEEE. The CDR3: CASSSATASNQPQHF. As DNA, the CDR3 is TGTGCCAGCAGCTCCGCGACAGCTAGCAATCAGCCCCAGCATTTT.

The chain uses TRBV2 and TRBJ2-7, with 7 bases matching TRBD1. From germline, CDR1 is SNHLY and CDR2 FYNNEI. V lost 9 bases to trimming and J lost 6 bases; unmatched junction nucleotides: 8. The CDR3 consists of 12 residues. CDR3 nucleotides: TGTGCCAGTCGGGACAGTTTCATCGAGCAGTACTTC. Its protein is CASRDSFIEQYF.

The V and J genes are TRBV9 and TRBJ1-5; the match to TRBD1 covers 7 bases. The germline V gene encodes CDR1 SGDLS and CDR2 YYNGEE. This CDR3 region has 15 residues. V dropped 0 bases and J dropped 9; count of bases not matched to a gene: 9. The CDR3 nucleotides read TGTGCCAGCAGCGTAGACGGGACAGTGATCAGGCCCCAGCATTTT. As protein: CASSVDGTVIRPQHF.

The V gene is TRBV18, the J gene TRBJ1-2; D perhaps matches TRBD1 (5 bases). The V gene lost 0 bases and the J gene lost 9 bases, with 8 bases spanning the gap. Germline CDR1 is KGHSH and CDR2 is LQKENI. The CDR3 consists of 12 residues. CDR3 residues: CASSPPEGRYTF. DNA of the CDR3: TGTGCCAGCTCACCACCGGAGGGACGCTACACCTTC.

This clone was recorded a few times. The gene calls are TRBV19 and TRBJ2-2; weak D call: TRBD1 (6 bases). CDR1 is LNHDA, CDR2 SQIVND, per germline (reference sequence). The CDR3 runs 17 residues. Trimming pared 6 bases from V and 2 bases from J, leaving 19 bases between. In DNA form, the CDR3 reads TGTGCCAGTAGCATCTTCGACGGGACAATAAACACCGGGGAGCTGTTTTTT. Translating gives CASSIFDGTINTGELFF. Full variable domain (missing parts from reference TRBV19 and TRBJ2-2): DGGITQSPKYLFRKEGQNVTLSCEQNLNHDAMYWYRQDPGQGLRLIYYSQIVNDFQKGDIAEGYSVSREKKESFPLTVTSAQKNPTAFYLCASSIFDGTINTGELFFGEGSRLTVL.

CDR3 nucleotides: TGTGCCAGCAGTGGACAGATCTACGAGCAGTACTTC. Encoded protein: CASSGQIYEQYF. J is TRBJ2-7 and V is TRBV2; TRBD1 might be the D (5 bases). V dropped 4 bases and J dropped 3 bases, with 7 bases sitting between them. The CDR3 loop spans 12 amino acids. The germline V gene encodes CDR1 SNHLY and CDR2 FYNNEI.

The CDR3, as DNA: TGTGCCAGTAGTGAGGGGGACAGCGAGGTAGGAGGCTACACCTTC. Protein sequence: CASSEGDSEVGGYTF. The V and J genes are TRBV19 and TRBJ1-2; the match to TRBD1 covers 7 bases. Germline lookup yields CDR1 LNHDA and CDR2 SQIVND (reference sequence). The junction had 14 bases not matched to a gene; V was cut back by 5 bases and J by 8 bases. The CDR3 sequence is 15 residues long.